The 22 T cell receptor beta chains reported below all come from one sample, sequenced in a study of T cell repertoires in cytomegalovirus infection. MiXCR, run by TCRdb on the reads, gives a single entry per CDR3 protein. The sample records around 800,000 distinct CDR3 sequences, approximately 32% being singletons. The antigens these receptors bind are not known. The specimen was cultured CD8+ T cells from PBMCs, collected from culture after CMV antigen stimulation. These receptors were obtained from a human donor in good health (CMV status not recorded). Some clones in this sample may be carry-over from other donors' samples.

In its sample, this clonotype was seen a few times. In DNA, the CDR3 is TGTGCCAGCAGTGAAGTAGAAGGACAGGGACAAGAGACCCAGTACTTC. Protein sequence: CASSEVEGQGQETQYF. The V call is TRBV6-1, the J call TRBJ2-5, with 8 nucleotides matching TRBD1. This CDR3 spans 16 amino acids. Germline V gives CDR1 MNHNS, CDR2 SASEGT. V dropped 1 base and J dropped 2; count of bases not matched to a gene: 6.

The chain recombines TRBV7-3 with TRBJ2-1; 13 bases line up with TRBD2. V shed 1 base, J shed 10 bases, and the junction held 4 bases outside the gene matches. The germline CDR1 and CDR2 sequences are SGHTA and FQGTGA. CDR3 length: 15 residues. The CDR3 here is CASSLMGLAGREQFF. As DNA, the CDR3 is TGTGCCAGCAGCTTAATGGGACTAGCGGGGCGAGAGCAGTTCTTC.

Here the CDR3 reads CASSYNTPGVAEAFF. The CDR3 DNA sequence: TGTGCCAGCAGTTACAACACTCCTGGGGTCGCTGAAGCTTTCTTT. J is TRBJ1-1 and V is TRBV6-5; D is ambiguous. This CDR3 comprises 15 residues. Germline assignment: CDR1 MNHEY and CDR2 SVGAGI. V shed 2 bases and J shed 6 bases, with 16 bases lying between them.

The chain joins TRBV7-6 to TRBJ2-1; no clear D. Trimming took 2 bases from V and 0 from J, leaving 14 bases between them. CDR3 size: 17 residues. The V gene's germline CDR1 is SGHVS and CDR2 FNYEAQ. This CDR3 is CASSLFTDIDSYNEQFF. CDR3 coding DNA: TGTGCCAGCAGCTTATTCACGGATATCGACTCCTACAATGAGCAGTTCTTC.

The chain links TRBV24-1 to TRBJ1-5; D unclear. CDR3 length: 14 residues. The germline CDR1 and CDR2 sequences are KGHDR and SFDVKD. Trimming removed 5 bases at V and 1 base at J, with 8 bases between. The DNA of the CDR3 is TGTGCCACCAGTGGGCAGTACAGCAATCAGCCCCAGCATTTT. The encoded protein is CATSGQYSNQPQHF.

The chain's CDR3 is CASSASTGGQETQYF. Written as DNA, the CDR3 is TGTGCCAGCAGTGCATCAACAGGGGGGCAAGAGACCCAGTACTTC. J is TRBJ2-5 and V is TRBV2; 8 nucleotides align to TRBD1. The CDR3 totals 15 residues. Germline CDR1 is SNHLY and CDR2 is FYNNEI. The V segment lost 4 bases and the J segment 2 bases; nucleotides outside the gene matches: 6. The whole variable domain, remainder taken from reference TRBV2 and TRBJ2-5, is EPEVTQTPSHQVTQMGQEVILRCVPISNHLYFYWYRQILGQKVEFLVSFYNNEISEKSEIFDDQFSVERPDGSNFTLKIRSTKLEDSAMYFCASSASTGGQETQYFGPGTRLLVL.

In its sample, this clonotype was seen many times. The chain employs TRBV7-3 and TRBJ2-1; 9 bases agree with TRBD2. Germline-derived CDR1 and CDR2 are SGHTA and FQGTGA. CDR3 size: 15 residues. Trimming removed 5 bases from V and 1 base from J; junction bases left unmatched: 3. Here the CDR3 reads CASSGSGGSYNEQFF. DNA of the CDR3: TGTGCCAGCAGCGGTAGCGGGGGTTCCTACAATGAGCAGTTCTTC.

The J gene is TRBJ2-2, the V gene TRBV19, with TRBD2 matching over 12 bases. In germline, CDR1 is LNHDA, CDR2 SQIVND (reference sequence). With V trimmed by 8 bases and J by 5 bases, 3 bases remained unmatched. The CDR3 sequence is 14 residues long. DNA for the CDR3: TGTGCCAGTGGAACTAGCGGGGGGACCGGGGAGCTGTTTTTT. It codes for CASGTSGGTGELFF.

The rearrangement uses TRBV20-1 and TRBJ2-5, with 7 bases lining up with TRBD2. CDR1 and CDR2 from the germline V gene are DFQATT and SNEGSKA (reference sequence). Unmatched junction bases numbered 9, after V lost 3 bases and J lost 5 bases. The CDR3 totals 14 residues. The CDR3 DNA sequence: TGCAGTGCTAGCTTCGGGGGGTCGGAGGAGACCCAGTACTTC. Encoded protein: CSASFGGSEETQYF.

CDR3 in amino acids: CAISAEVGTDTQYF. CDR3 nucleotides: TGTGCCATCAGTGCCGAAGTAGGCACAGATACGCAGTATTTT. The chain employs TRBV10-3 and TRBJ2-3; D not certain. Trimming left V 4 bases short and J 1 base short, with 9 bases between. Germline V CDR1 and CDR2: ENHRY, SYGVKD. The CDR3 totals 14 residues.

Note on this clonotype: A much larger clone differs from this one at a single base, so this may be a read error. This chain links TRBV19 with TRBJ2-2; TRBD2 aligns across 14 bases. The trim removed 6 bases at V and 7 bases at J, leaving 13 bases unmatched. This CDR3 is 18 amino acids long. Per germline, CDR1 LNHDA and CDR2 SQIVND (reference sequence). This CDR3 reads CASSPRRTSGGTNGELFF. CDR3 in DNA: TGTGCCAGTAGCCCTCGTCGGACTAGCGGGGGGACTAACGGGGAGCTGTTTTTT.

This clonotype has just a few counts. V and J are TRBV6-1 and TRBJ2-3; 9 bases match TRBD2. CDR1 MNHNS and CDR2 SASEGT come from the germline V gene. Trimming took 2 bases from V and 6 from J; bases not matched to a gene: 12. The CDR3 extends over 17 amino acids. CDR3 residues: CASSETVGLAGLDTQYF. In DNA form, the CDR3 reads TGTGCCAGCAGTGAAACGGTAGGGCTAGCGGGGCTGGATACGCAGTATTTT.

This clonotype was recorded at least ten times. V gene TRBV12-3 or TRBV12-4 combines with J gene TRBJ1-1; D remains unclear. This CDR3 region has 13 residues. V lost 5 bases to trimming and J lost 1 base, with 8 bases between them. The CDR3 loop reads CASSPMGNTEAFF. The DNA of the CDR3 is TGTGCCAGCAGTCCCATGGGGAACACTGAAGCTTTCTTT.

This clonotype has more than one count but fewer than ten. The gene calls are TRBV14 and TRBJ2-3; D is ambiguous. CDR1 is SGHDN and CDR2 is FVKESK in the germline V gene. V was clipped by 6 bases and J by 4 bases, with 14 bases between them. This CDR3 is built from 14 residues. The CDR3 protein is CASRQRGYADTQYF. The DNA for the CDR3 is TGTGCCAGCAGACAGCGAGGTTATGCAGATACGCAGTATTTT.

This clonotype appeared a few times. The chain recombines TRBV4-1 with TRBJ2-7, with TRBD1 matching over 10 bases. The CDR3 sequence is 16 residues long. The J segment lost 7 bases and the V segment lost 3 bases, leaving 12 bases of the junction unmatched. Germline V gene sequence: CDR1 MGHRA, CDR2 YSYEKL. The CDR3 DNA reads TGCGCCAGCAGCCATTCACCGGGACAGGGGCCGGGGGAGCAGTACTTC. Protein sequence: CASSHSPGQGPGEQYF.

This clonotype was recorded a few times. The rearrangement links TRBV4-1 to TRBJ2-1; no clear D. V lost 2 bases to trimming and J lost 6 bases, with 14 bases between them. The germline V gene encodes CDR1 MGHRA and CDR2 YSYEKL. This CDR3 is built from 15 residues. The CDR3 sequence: CASSQNYGPGNEQFF. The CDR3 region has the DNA TGCGCCAGCAGCCAAAACTATGGCCCGGGCAATGAGCAGTTCTTC.

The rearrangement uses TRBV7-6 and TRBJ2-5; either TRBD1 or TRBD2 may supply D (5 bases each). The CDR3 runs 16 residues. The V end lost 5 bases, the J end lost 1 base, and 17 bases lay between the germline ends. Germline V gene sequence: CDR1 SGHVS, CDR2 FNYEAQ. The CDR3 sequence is CASSIPGTDVQETQYF. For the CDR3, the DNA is TGTGCCAGCAGCATACCGGGGACCGACGTCCAAGAGACCCAGTACTTC.

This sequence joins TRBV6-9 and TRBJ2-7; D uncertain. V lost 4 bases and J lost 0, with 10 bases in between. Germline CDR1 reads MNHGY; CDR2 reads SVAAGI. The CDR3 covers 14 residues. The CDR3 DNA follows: TGTGCCAGCAGTTTGGAGAGGCGCTCCTACGAGCAGTACTTC. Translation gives CASSLERRSYEQYF.

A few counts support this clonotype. DNA of the CDR3: TGTGCCACCAGCAGAGAAGACAGTTCTGAAGCTTTCTTT. Its translation: CATSREDSSEAFF. This chain uses TRBV15 with TRBJ1-1; perhaps TRBD1 as D (5 bases). CDR1 and CDR2 from the germline V gene are LNHNV and YYDKDF (reference sequence). This CDR3 has 13 amino acids. Trimming removed 0 bases at V and 6 bases at J, with 8 bases between.

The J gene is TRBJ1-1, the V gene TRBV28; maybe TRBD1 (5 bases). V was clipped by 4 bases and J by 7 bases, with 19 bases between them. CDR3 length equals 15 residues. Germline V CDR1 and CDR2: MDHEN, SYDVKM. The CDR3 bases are TGTGCCAGCAGTTCACCGGGGGATGGAGTTCTTGAAGCTTTCTTT. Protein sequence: CASSSPGDGVLEAFF.

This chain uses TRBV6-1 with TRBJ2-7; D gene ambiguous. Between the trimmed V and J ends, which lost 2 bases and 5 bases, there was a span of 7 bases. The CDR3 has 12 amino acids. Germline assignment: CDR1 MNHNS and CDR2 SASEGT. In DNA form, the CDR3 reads TGTGCCAGCAGTGAATTGTGGGACGAGCAGTACTTC. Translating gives CASSELWDEQYF.

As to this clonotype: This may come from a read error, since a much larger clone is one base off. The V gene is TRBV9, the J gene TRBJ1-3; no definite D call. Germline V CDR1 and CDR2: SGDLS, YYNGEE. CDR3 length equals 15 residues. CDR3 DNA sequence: TGTGCCAGCAGCGTAGAAGGGTTGACTGGAAACAACATATATTTT. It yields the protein CASSVEGLTGNNIYF.